Listed below are T cell receptor beta chains from one sample, sequenced in a study of blood T cell repertoires in COVID-19. The method was immunoSEQ multiplex PCR; TCRdb's version includes in-frame clones alone and lacks a portion of them. The sample consists of around 440,000 clones, more than 70% of them appearing once. The sample was peripheral blood. The receptors were gathered from a woman between 50 and 59 years old with COVID-19, enrolled during active disease. Each CDR3 is given with its conserved first and last residue. The D gene is left open where the match is weak. Size tells how often a clone was seen (once, few, many) or the class of an expanded clone, and some rows leave it out.

clone_size	v_call	d_call	j_call	cdr3_aa	cdr3_nt
few	TRBV27	TRBD1	TRBJ1-1	CASRTGGTEAFF	TGTGCCAGCAGGACAGGGGGCACTGAAGCTTTCTTT
NA	TRBV30	NA	TRBJ2-2	CAWSEGTGELFF	TGTGCCTGGAGCGAGGGAACCGGGGAGCTGTTTTTT
NA	TRBV18	TRBD2	TRBJ2-2	CASSPRGLAASGELFF	TGTGCCAGCTCACCGAGGGGACTAGCGGCCTCCGGGGAGCTGTTTTTT
few	TRBV24-1	NA	TRBJ1-5	CATSDKQIFQPQHF	TGTGCCACCAGTGATAAACAGATATTTCAGCCCCAGCATTTT
NA	TRBV12-3/TRBV12-4	TRBD1	TRBJ2-7	CASRRDRGTEQYF	TGTGCCAGCCGCCGGGACAGGGGGACGGAGCAGTACTTC
few	TRBV3-1/TRBV3-2	NA	TRBJ1-4	CASSQDYSGEKLFF	TGTGCCAGCAGCCAAGATTACTCAGGTGAAAAACTGTTTTTT
NA	TRBV5-6	NA	TRBJ1-5	CASNIGGAGPQHF	TGTGCCAGCAACATTGGTGGGGCAGGGCCCCAGCATTTT
NA	TRBV4-1	NA	TRBJ2-7	CASSQVAKGVYEQYF	TGCGCCAGCAGCCAGGTCGCTAAGGGGGTCTACGAGCAGTACTTC
once	TRBV7-9	NA	TRBJ1-1	CASSLFLSGNTEAFF	TGTGCCAGCAGCTTATTCTTGTCGGGGAACACTGAAGCTTTCTTT
NA	TRBV6-5	TRBD2	TRBJ2-3	CASSYRLAGGTDTQYF	TGTGCCAGCAGTTATAGGCTAGCGGGGGGCACAGATACGCAGTATTTT
few	TRBV28	NA	TRBJ2-7	CASSNSGHLPPYEQYF	TGTGCCAGCAGCAATTCCGGACACTTACCTCCCTACGAGCAGTACTTC
NA	TRBV7-2	TRBD1	TRBJ2-1	CASSLVSRQGEYNEQFF	TGTGCCAGCAGCTTAGTCAGTAGGCAGGGGGAGTACAATGAGCAGTTCTTC
NA	TRBV5-1	TRBD1	TRBJ2-1	CASSSDRGNEQFF	TGCGCCAGCAGCTCTGACAGGGGAAATGAGCAGTTCTTC
NA	TRBV5-1	NA	TRBJ1-2	CASSLGQTYGYTF	TGCGCCAGCAGCCTAGGACAGACGTATGGCTACACCTTC
NA	TRBV10-1	NA	TRBJ2-1	CASSDRLGSYNEQFF	TGCGCCAGCAGTGACCGACTTGGCTCCTACAATGAGCAGTTCTTC
NA	TRBV10-3	NA	TRBJ2-6	CAISTGSGANVLTF	TGTGCCATCAGTACAGGGTCCGGGGCCAACGTCCTGACTTTC
NA	TRBV10-3	NA	TRBJ1-1	CAISDQIMNTEAFF	TGTGCCATCAGTGACCAGATCATGAACACTGAAGCTTTCTTT
NA	TRBV21-1	NA	TRBJ2-7	CASSNERIRGFNEQYF	TGTGCCAGCAGCAATGAAAGGATTAGAGGATTCAACGAGCAGTACTTC
NA	TRBV4-2	TRBD2	TRBJ2-3	CASSLAGSTQYF	TGTGCCAGCAGCCTAGCGGGGAGTACGCAGTATTTT
once	TRBV11-2	NA	TRBJ1-1	CASRALLNTEAFF	TGTGCCAGCAGGGCCCTCCTGAACACTGAAGCTTTCTTT
NA	TRBV2	NA	TRBJ2-1	CASSAGQSPLNEQFF	TGTGCCAGCAGTGCCGGACAGAGCCCCTTGAATGAGCAGTTCTTC
NA	TRBV11-3	NA	TRBJ2-7	CASSLDGALRSEQYF	TGTGCCAGCAGCTTAGATGGGGCTTTGAGGAGCGAGCAGTACTTC
NA	TRBV2	NA	TRBJ1-5	CASSSPTGHQPQHF	TGTGCCAGCAGCAGCCCTACAGGTCATCAGCCCCAGCATTTT
NA	TRBV24-1	TRBD2	TRBJ2-4	CATSDSRGGFDKNIQYF	TGTGCCACCAGTGATTCACGGGGGGGTTTCGACAAAAACATTCAGTACTTC
once	TRBV12-3/TRBV12-4	NA	TRBJ1-1	CASSMTANTEAFF	TGTGCCAGCAGTATGACAGCGAACACTGAAGCTTTCTTT
few	TRBV7-6	NA	TRBJ1-3	CASSSPRNTGNTIYF	TGTGCCAGCAGCTCCCCGCGCAATACTGGAAACACCATATATTTT
NA	TRBV5-1	TRBD2	TRBJ2-1	CASSVSGGPYNEQFF	TGCGCCAGCAGCGTTAGCGGGGGACCATACAATGAGCAGTTCTTC
few	TRBV11-1	TRBD1	TRBJ2-2	CASSARDRERGELFF	TGTGCCAGCAGCGCCCGGGACAGGGAGAGGGGGGAGCTGTTTTTT
NA	TRBV11-2	NA	TRBJ1-4	CASSLAGGAEKLFF	TGTGCCAGCAGCTTAGCTGGGGGCGCGGAAAAACTGTTTTTT
once	TRBV19	NA	TRBJ1-2	CASLRGSGYGYTF	TGTGCCAGCCTCAGGGGCTCTGGATATGGCTACACCTTC
once	TRBV19	TRBD1	TRBJ2-7	CASSIGQGAIEQYF	TGTGCCAGTAGTATTGGACAGGGGGCGATCGAGCAGTACTTC
few	TRBV7-9	TRBD1	TRBJ2-7	CASSLQGAQREQYF	TGTGCCAGCAGCTTACAGGGGGCGCAGAGGGAGCAGTACTTC
few	TRBV27	NA	TRBJ1-2	CASSLGRNYGYTF	TGTGCCAGCAGTTTAGGTAGAAACTATGGCTACACCTTC
NA	TRBV7-9	NA	TRBJ1-2	CASSSGGSYGYTF	TGTGCCAGCAGCTCCGGCGGGAGCTATGGCTACACCTTC
NA	TRBV4-2	NA	TRBJ1-4	CASSQKADTNEKLFF	TGTGCCAGCAGCCAAAAGGCGGATACTAATGAAAAACTGTTTTTT
NA	TRBV12-3/TRBV12-4	NA	TRBJ2-2	CASSYTGELFF	TGTGCCAGCAGCTACACCGGGGAGCTGTTTTTT
NA	TRBV28	NA	TRBJ1-4	CASSQGQDEKLFF	TGTGCCAGCAGTCAGGGGCAAGACGAAAAACTGTTTTTT
NA	TRBV24-1	TRBD1	TRBJ2-5	CATSTLGTAGETQYF	TGTGCCACCTCTACCTTGGGGACAGCTGGAGAGACCCAGTACTTC
NA	TRBV4-1	NA	TRBJ1-6	CASSQLVGGFDYNSPLHF	TGCGCCAGCAGCCAACTAGTCGGAGGCTTCGACTATAATTCACCCCTCCACTTT
NA	TRBV5-4	NA	TRBJ1-1	CASRQDGTEAFF	TGTGCCAGCAGACAGGACGGAACTGAAGCTTTCTTT
once	TRBV6-5	NA	TRBJ2-3	CASSYGQGGTDTQYF	TGTGCCAGCAGTTACGGGCAGGGGGGTACAGATACGCAGTATTTT
NA	TRBV5-8	NA	TRBJ2-2	CASSLGRRTGTGELFF	TGTGCCAGCAGCTTGGGCCGACGGACGGGGACCGGGGAGCTGTTTTTT
NA	TRBV9	TRBD1	TRBJ2-7	CASSPRDRGTAEQYF	TGTGCCAGCAGCCCCCGGGACAGGGGGACGGCCGAGCAGTACTTC
NA	TRBV30	NA	TRBJ1-1	CAWSGPGRGTEAFF	TGTGCCTGGAGTGGCCCAGGTCGGGGCACTGAAGCTTTCTTT
NA	TRBV7-3	TRBD1	TRBJ2-6	CASSLEGASGANVLTF	TGTGCCAGCAGCTTAGAGGGGGCCTCTGGGGCCAACGTCCTGACTTTC
NA	TRBV5-1	NA	TRBJ2-3	CASSLESPPTDTQYF	TGCGCCAGCAGCTTAGAAAGCCCTCCCACAGATACGCAGTATTTT
NA	TRBV19	TRBD1	TRBJ2-1	CASSMGQGLEQFF	TGTGCCAGTAGTATGGGACAGGGCTTGGAGCAGTTCTTC
NA	TRBV4-1	NA	TRBJ1-2	CASSQQGGYGYTF	TGCGCCAGCAGCCAACAGGGAGGCTATGGCTACACCTTC
NA	TRBV5-5	TRBD2	TRBJ2-1	CASSSSGGTYNEQFF	TGTGCCAGCAGTTCTAGCGGGGGGACTTACAATGAGCAGTTCTTC